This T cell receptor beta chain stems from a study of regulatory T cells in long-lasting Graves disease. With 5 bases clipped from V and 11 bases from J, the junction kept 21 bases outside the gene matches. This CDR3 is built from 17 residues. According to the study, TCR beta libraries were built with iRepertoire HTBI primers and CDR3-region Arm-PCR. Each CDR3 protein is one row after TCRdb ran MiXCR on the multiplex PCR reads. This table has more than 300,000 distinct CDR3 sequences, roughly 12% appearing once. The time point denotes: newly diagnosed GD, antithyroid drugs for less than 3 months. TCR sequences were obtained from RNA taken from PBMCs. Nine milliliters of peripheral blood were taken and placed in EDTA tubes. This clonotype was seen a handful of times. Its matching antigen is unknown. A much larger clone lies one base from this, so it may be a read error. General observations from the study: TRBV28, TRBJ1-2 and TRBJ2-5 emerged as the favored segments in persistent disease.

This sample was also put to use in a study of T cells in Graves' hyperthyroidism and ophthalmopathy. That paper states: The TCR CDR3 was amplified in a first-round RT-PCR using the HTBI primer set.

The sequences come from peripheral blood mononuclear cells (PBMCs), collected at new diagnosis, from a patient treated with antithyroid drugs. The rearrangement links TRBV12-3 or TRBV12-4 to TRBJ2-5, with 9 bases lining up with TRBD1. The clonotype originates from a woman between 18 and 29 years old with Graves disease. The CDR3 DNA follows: TGTGCCAGCAGTCCTGGAACCACGGGACAGGGATACAATGAGCAGTACTTC. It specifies CASSPGTTGQGYNEQYF.